This TCR beta chain was recorded in a study of blood T cells in healthy people across ages. On the study more broadly: Template-switching capture recovered about one barcoded beta molecule per two T cells.

PCR was performed a second time for about 6 to 12 cycles using a sample-barcoded 5' primer and a J-beta primer mix. No fewer than 3 million CDR3-containing paired-end reads came from each sample. TCRdb independently ran MiXCR on the 5' RACE reads; one entry per CDR3 protein. The sample holds fewer than 700,000 distinct CDR3 sequences; around 38% are singletons and the top ten take around 30%. V was trimmed by 5 bases and J by 4 bases, leaving 19 bases between them. Germline CDR1 and CDR2: LGHNT and FRNRAP. This CDR3 is 16 amino acids long. The sequence was collected from a man older than 75 in good health. The chain uses TRBV12-5 and TRBJ2-3; D gene uncertain. Sequenced sample: blood. The CDR3 loop is CASGMMESPIPDTQYF. CDR3 DNA sequence: TGTGCTAGTGGTATGATGGAATCTCCCATCCCAGATACGCAGTATTTT. The full variable domain, in which reference TRBV12-5 and TRBJ2-3 provide the parts outside the CDR3, is DARVTQTPRHKVTEMGQEVTMRCQPILGHNTVFWYRQTMMQGLELLAYFRNRAPLDDSGMPKDRFSAEMPDATLATLKIQPSEPRDSAVYFCASGMMESPIPDTQYFGPGTRLTVL.